This TCR beta chain emerged from a study of vaccination and CD4 T cells after COVID-19. Study-level information: There were two doses of either BNT162b2 or mRNA-1273 vaccine given to participants. The control cultures got either a CEFX pool, an HIV-1 Nef pool, or no peptide at all.

Indicated treatment: approximately 9-day PBMC culture with coronavirus spike peptide pools or control peptides (ViraFEST assay). The cultures had half their medium swapped for fresh IL-2 medium on days 3 and 7. The Oncomine TCR Beta short-read assay sequenced DNA from cultured CD4+ T cells. Cultured CD4+ T cells yielded the extracted genomic DNA. TCRdb fed the PCR reads into MiXCR, producing one record per CDR3 protein. The sample includes 15,000 to 20,000 distinct CDR3 sequences, more than 65% of them seen just once. The length of the CDR3 is 14 residues. Losses at the gene ends were 3 bases for V and 1 base for J; bases not matched to a gene: 2. With respect to this clonotype: Its antigen is currently unknown.

The chain uses TRBV12-3 or TRBV12-4 and TRBJ2-5; 7 bases match TRBD2. Sequenced input: CD4+ T cells from blood, cultured in vitro. The TCR originated in a human donor who had recovered from COVID-19. CDR3 residues: CASSLSGGQETQYF. The CDR3 DNA sequence: TGTGCCAGCAGTTTGTCGGGGGGCCAAGAGACCCAGTACTTC.